The text below deals with one T cell receptor beta chain. The data derive from a study of shared clonotypes between healthy human individuals. The CDR3 has 14 residues. CDR1 LNHDA and CDR2 SQIVND come from the germline V gene (reference sequence). V lost 3 bases to trimming and J lost 0 bases, with 6 bases between them. The table came from immunoSEQ multiplex PCR; TCRdb's copy has only in-frame clones and leaves some out. Here the sample spans some 2,500,000 clones, 85% to 95% being singletons. The sample consisted of naive CD4+ T cells from PBMCs. Regarding subset: CD45RA+ positively selected. The receptor was derived from a man younger than 35 in good health. Some clones in this sample may be carry-over from other donors' samples. V is TRBV19 and J is TRBJ1-3; D remains unclear. CDR3 amino acids: CASSIRFSGNTIYF. The DNA of the CDR3 is TGTGCCAGTAGTATCAGGTTCTCTGGAAACACCATATATTTT.